Described below is a single TCR beta chain sequence and its context. CDR3 size: 18 residues. Germline-derived CDR1 and CDR2 are LGHNA and YSLEER. Unmatched junction bases numbered 8, after V lost 0 bases and J lost 5 bases. The authors' processing: Estimates of nucleated cell counts were drawn from the amplification of reference gene primers. Data came from immunoSEQ multiplex PCR; TCRdb stores just in-frame clones and leaves some out. V and J calls and clone size are given by that table; D and trimming were obtained from the DNA. The sample yields more than 110,000 clones, roughly four fifths seen once. The source of the sample is a study of blood T cell repertoires in COVID-19. Study-wide background: Spain, Italy and the United States supplied samples that represented acute and convalescent COVID-19. Sample material is recorded as cDNA or gDNA derived from T cells, B-cell-depleted T cells, or PBMCs.

The rearrangement uses TRBV4-3 and TRBJ2-5; 14 bases align to TRBD2. The receptor was derived from a woman in her sixties with acute or convalescent COVID-19. Sample: peripheral blood. CDR3 sequence: CASSQDRVGLAGEETQYF. The CDR3 region has the DNA TGCGCCAGCAGCCAAGATCGGGTGGGACTAGCGGGAGAGGAGACCCAGTACTTC.